This paragraph reports one T cell receptor beta chain. Enrollees, about 18 to 89 years old, lived in around 23 US areas. Cohorts were assigned according to the clinical history that participants reported. Methods used by the authors: Estimation of nucleated cell counts was performed using reference gene primer amplification. Libraries were prepared by immunoSEQ multiplex PCR; TCRdb keeps only in-frame clonotypes and omits some of them. The V and J calls and clone size come from that table; D and trimming were worked out from the DNA. The sample has about 270,000 clones, roughly 88% seen once. The CDR3 totals 16 residues. In germline, CDR1 is KGHDR, CDR2 SFDVKD. V was pared by 3 bases and J by 11 bases, with 22 bases between. The data were taken from a study of blood T cell repertoires in COVID-19. Across the whole study: From the United States, Italy and Spain came samples of acute and convalescent COVID-19.

This clonotype originated in a woman in her 40s with acute COVID-19. The chain carries TRBV24-1 and TRBJ2-1, with TRBD1 as a possible D gene (6 bases). Sequencing input: PBMCs or T cells enriched from blood (not recorded which). The chain's CDR3 is CATSDLGQGKARKQFF. CDR3 bases: TGTGCCACCAGTGATCTGGGCCAGGGGAAGGCCCGAAAGCAGTTCTTC.